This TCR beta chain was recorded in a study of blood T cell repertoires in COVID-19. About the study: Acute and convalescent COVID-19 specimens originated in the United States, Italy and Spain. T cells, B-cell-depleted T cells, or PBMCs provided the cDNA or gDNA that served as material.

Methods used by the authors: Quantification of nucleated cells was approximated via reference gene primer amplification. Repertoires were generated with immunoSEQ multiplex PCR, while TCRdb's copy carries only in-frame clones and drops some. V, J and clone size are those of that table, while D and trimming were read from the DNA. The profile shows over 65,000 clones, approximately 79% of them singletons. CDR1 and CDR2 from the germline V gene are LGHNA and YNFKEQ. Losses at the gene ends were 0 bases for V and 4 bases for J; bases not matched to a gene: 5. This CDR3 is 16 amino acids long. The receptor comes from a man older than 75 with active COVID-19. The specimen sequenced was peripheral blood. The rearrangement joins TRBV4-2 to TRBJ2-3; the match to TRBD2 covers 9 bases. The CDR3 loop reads CASSQDAAGGADTQYF. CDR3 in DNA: TGTGCCAGCAGCCAAGATGCAGCGGGAGGCGCAGATACGCAGTATTTT.